The sequence of this TCR beta chain was determined in a study of T cell responses to AZD1222 COVID-19 vaccine. Study observations and caveats: As reported, nearly half of all spike-specific TCRs target variant regions that are unmutated. There were repertoire samples only from the period after the peak T cell response. Spike-wide coverage was observed for vaccine-associated CD4 TCRs, with dominant responses at 160-218 and 743-854.

About this clone itself: The target antigen is unknown.

CDR3 size: 17 residues. Germline CDR1 is LNHDA and CDR2 is SQIVND (reference sequence). The ends lost 7 bases at V and 7 bases at J; junction bases unmatched: 14. TCRdb's table, derived via immunoSEQ multiplex PCR, lists solely in-frame clones and lacks some. The sample includes more than 150,000 clones, 85% to 95% of them seen just once. The sample was peripheral blood, taken on day 0 of AZD1222 vaccination. This TCR was sampled from an adult in good health. The chain combines TRBV19 with TRBJ1-4; 11 bases fit TRBD1. The chain's CDR3 is CASNTGQGARYSEKLFF. CDR3 DNA: TGTGCCAGTAACACAGGACAGGGGGCACGGTATAGTGAAAAACTGTTTTTT.